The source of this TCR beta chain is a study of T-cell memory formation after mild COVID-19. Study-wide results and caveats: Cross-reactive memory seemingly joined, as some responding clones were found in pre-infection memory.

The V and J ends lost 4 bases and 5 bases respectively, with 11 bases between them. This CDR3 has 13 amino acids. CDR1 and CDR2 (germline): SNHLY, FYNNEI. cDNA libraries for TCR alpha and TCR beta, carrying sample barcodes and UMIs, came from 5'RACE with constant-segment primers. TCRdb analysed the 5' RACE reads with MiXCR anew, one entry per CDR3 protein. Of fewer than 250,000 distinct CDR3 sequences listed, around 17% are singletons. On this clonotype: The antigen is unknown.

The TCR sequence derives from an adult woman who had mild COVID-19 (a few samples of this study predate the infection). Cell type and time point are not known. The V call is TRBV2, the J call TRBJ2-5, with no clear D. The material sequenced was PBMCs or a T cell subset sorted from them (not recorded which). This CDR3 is CASSVGSVETQYF. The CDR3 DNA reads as TGTGCCAGCAGTGTTGGCAGTGTGGAGACCCAGTACTTC.